This note documents a single T cell receptor (beta chain) sequence. Its antigen is currently not known. Per-base qualities were not stored, and no clone one base away is much larger. The data derive from a study of blood T cell repertoires in COVID-19 (dated by TCRdb to 2019 to 2021). Context from the whole study: Collaborator samples came from the United States, Italy and Spain and covered acute and convalescent phases of COVID-19. The repertoires were made available in a free public database intended to serve as a resource for research on the immune response to SARS-CoV-2. The prospective study material was composed of cDNA or gDNA derived from T cells, B-cell-depleted T cells, or PBMCs. Nearly every sample came with metadata listing a de-identified subject ID, COVID-19 status, age in years and sex. The dataset comprised deeply sampled blood TCRbeta repertoires from subjects exposed to, actively infected with, or recovered from COVID-19. The samples were drawn from two sources: the first 160 participants of the ongoing ImmuneRACE study, and 1,200 or so subjects contributed by 6 global collaborators. Where available, HLA class I and class II types were obtained from metadata supplied by the sample provider rather than from assay-based typing. Findings and caveats that apply to the study as a whole: Clinical and demographic metadata were provided uncurated, with the amount varying by source and participant.

The collaborating institutions used their own protocols to collect whole blood in K2EDTA tubes. For TCRbeta analysis, collaborator samples were shipped as frozen whole blood, as isolated PBMCs, or as DNA extracted from either sample type. CDR1 and CDR2 (SGHRS, YFSETQ) derive from the germline V gene. For this chain, trimming is 5 bases at the V end and 2 bases at the J end, and the number of junction bases without a gene match is 4. Its CDR3 holds 14 amino acids, cysteine through phenylalanine. Kept here is only the CDR3 DNA, which spans 42 bases and is read in frame from base 1. TCRbeta CDR3 regions were amplified from genomic DNA using the immunoSEQ Assay, a bias-controlled multiplex PCR. Regarding the original processing steps: The number of nucleated cells in each sample was estimated from the amplification of reference gene primers within the assay. To quantify the absolute abundance of each unique TCRbeta CDR3 rearrangement, sequence reads were collapsed and filtered. For each sample, productive Simpson clonality was calculated by taking the square root of Simpson's diversity index across productive rearrangements. TCRdb took over this immuneACCESS table, retaining in-frame rearrangements with V and J assigned. Such tables are incomplete; in checked studies, under half of the missing clones stem from an unresolved V gene, and the remainder is unexplained. The V and J calls and clone size come from that table; D and trimming were worked out from the DNA. The sample table lists about 89,000 clones, about 80% of them with a count of one. The ten largest clonotypes hold over 15% of the sample.

The clonotype comes from a woman of 80 years or more with acute or convalescent COVID-19. The chain is encoded by TRBV5-1 joined to TRBJ1-5, with 7 bases matching TRBD1. The sequencing input was peripheral blood. The nucleotide sequence is given as TGCGCCAGCAGGTTAGGGACAGGCAATCAGCCCCAGCATTTT. The resulting protein is CASRLGTGNQPQHF.